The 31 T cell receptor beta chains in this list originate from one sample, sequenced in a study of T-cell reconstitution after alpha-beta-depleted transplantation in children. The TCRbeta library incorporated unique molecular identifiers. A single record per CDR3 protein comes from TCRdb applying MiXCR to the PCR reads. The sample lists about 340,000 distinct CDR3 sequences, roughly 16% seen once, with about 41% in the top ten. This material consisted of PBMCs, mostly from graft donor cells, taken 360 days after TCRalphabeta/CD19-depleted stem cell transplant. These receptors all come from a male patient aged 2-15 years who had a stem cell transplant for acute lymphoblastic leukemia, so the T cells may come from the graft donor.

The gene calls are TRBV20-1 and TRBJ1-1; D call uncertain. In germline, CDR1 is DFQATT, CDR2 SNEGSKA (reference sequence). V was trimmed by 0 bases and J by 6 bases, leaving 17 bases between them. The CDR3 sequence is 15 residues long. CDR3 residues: CSAREAGSHHSEAFF. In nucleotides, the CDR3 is TGCAGTGCTAGAGAGGCGGGCAGCCATCATTCTGAAGCTTTCTTT.

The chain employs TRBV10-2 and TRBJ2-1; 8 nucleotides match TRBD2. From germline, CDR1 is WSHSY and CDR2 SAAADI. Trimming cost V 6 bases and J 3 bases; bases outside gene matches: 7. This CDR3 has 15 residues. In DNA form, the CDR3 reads TGCGCCAGCAGCCCAGCGGGAGTAAGCTACAATGAGCAGTTCTTC. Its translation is CASSPAGVSYNEQFF.

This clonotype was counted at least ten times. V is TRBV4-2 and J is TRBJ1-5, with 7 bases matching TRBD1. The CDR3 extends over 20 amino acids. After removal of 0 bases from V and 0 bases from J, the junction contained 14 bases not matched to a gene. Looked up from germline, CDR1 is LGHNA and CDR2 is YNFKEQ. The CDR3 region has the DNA TGTGCCAGCAGCCAAGAGGATTTCGGGACAGAACTTAATAGCAATCAGCCCCAGCATTTT. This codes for CASSQEDFGTELNSNQPQHF.

CDR3 nucleotides: TGTGCCAGCAGCGAACAGGGGACGGGCGGGGCCAACGTCCTGACTTTC. Amino acids: CASSEQGTGGANVLTF. The chain is built from TRBV9 and TRBJ2-6, with 7 bases fitting TRBD1. This CDR3 region has 16 residues. CDR1 and CDR2 (germline): SGDLS, YYNGEE. Unmatched junction bases numbered 7, after V lost 3 bases and J lost 4 bases. Full variable domain (missing parts from reference TRBV9 and TRBJ2-6): DSGVTQTPKHLITATGQRVTLRCSPRSGDLSVYWYQQSLDQGLQFLIQYYNGEERAKGNILERFSAQQFPDLHSELNLSSLELGDSALYFCASSEQGTGGANVLTFGAGSRLTVL.

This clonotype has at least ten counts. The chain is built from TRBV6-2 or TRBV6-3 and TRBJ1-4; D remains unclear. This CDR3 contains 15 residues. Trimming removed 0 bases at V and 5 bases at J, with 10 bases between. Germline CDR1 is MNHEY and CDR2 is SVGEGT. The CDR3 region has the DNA TGTGCCAGCAGTTACTCGAGGGCGAGAAATGAAAAACTGTTTTTT. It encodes CASSYSRARNEKLFF.

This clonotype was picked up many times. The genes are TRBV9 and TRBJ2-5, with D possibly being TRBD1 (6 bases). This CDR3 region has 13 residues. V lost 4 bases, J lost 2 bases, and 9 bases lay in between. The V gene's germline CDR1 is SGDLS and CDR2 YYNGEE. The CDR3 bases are TGTGCCAGCAGCCGACAGGTTCAAGAGACCCAGTACTTC. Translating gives CASSRQVQETQYF.

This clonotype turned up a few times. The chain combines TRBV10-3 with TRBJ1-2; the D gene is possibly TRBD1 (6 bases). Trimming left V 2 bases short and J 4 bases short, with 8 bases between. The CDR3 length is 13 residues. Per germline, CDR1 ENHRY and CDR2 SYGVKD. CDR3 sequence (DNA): TGTGCCATCAGTGAGGCAGGGGCCTATGGCTACACCTTC. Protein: CAISEAGAYGYTF.

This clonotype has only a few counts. The CDR3 DNA reads as TGTGCCAGCAGCTTAGGTAGACAGGGTAGGGAGACCCAGTACTTC. Translating gives CASSLGRQGRETQYF. J is TRBJ2-5 and V is TRBV11-2; 7 bases fit TRBD1. The CDR3 is 15 residues long. Germline V gene data show CDR1 as SGHAT and CDR2 as FQNNGV. V dropped 1 base and J dropped 5; count of bases not matched to a gene: 7. Filled out from reference TRBV11-2 and TRBJ2-5, the complete variable domain reads EAGVAQSPRYKIIEKRQSVAFWCNPISGHATLYWYQQILGQGPKLLIQFQNNGVVDDSQLPKDRFSAERLKGVDSTLKIQPAKLEDSAVYLCASSLGRQGRETQYFGPGTRLLVL.

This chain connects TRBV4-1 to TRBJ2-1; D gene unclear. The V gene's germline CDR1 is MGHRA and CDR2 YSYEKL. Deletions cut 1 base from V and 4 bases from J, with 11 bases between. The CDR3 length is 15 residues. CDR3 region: CASSQVILRYNEQFF. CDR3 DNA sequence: TGCGCCAGCAGCCAAGTAATACTACGGTACAATGAGCAGTTCTTC.

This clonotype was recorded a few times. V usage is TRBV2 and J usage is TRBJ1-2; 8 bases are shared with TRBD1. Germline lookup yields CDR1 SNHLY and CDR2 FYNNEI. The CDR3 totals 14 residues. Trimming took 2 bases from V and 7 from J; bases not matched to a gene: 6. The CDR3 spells CASSETGGDVGYTF. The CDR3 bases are TGTGCCAGCAGTGAAACAGGGGGAGATGTTGGCTACACCTTC.

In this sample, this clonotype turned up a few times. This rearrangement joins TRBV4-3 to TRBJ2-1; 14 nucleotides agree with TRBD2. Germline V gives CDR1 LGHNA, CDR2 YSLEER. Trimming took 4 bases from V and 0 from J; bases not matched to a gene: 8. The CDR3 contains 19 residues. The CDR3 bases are TGCGCCAGCAGCCGTGGACTAGCGGGAGGCCTAAGCTCCTACAATGAGCAGTTCTTC. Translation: CASSRGLAGGLSSYNEQFF.

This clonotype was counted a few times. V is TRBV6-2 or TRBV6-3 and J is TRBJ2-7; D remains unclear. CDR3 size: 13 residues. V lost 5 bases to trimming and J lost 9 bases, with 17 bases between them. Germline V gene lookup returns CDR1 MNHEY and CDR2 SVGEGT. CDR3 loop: CASSISFPVGQYF. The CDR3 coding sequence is TGTGCCAGCAGTATAAGTTTCCCTGTCGGGCAGTACTTC.

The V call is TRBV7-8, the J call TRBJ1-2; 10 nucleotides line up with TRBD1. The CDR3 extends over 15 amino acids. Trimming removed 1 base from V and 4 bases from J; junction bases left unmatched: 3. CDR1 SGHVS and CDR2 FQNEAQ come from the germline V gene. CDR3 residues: CASSLGGQGRYGYTF. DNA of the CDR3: TGTGCCAGCAGCTTAGGGGGACAGGGGCGCTATGGCTACACCTTC.

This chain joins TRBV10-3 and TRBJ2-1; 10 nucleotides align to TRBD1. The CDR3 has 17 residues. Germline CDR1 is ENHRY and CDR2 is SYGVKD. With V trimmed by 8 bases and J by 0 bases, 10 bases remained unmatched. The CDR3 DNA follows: TGTGCCATCGCGTCTGACAGGGGGCAGAGCTCCTACAATGAGCAGTTCTTC. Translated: CAIASDRGQSSYNEQFF.

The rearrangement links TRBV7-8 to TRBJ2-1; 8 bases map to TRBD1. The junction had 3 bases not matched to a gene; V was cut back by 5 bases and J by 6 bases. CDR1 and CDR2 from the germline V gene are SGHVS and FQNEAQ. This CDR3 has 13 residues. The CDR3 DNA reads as TGTGCCAGCAGCCCCCAGGGGGCCAATGAGCAGTTCTTC. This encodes CASSPQGANEQFF.

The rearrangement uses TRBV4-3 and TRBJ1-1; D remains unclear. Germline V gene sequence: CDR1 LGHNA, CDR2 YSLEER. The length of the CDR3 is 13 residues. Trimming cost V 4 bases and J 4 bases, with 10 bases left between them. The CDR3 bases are TGCGCCAGCAGCCTGGACCTAGGCACTGAAGCTTTCTTT. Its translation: CASSLDLGTEAFF.

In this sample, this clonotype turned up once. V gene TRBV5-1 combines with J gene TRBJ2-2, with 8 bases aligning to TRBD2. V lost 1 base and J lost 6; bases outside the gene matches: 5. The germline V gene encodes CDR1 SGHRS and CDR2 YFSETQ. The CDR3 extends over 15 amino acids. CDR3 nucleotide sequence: TGCGCCAGCAGCTTGAGAACGGGAGGGCCCGGGGAGCTGTTTTTT. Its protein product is CASSLRTGGPGELFF.

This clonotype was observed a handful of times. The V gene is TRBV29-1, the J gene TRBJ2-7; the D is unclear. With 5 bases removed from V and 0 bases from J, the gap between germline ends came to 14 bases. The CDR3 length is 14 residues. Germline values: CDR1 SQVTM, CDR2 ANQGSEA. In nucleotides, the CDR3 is TGCAGCGTTCGTTCGCGGCAGAGCTCCTACGAGCAGTACTTC. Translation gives CSVRSRQSSYEQYF.

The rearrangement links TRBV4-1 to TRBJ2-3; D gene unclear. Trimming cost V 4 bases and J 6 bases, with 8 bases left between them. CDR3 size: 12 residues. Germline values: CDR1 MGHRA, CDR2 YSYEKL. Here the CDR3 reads CASSPPLDTQYF. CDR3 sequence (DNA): TGCGCCAGCAGCCCACCCCTCGATACGCAGTATTTT.

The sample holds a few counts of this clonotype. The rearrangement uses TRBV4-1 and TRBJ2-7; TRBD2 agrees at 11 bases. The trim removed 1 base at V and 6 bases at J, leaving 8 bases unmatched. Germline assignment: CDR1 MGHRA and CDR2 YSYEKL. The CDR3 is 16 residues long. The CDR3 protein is CASSQGTSGPRVEQYF. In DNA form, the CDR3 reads TGCGCCAGCAGCCAAGGGACTAGCGGGCCCCGGGTCGAGCAGTACTTC.

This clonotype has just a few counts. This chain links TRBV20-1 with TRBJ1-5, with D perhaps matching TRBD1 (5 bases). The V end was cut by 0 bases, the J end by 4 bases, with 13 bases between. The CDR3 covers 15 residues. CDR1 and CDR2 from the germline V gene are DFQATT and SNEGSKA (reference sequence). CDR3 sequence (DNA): TGCAGTGCTAGAGAGGGGACCCCTGGAAATCAGCCCCAGCATTTT. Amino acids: CSAREGTPGNQPQHF.

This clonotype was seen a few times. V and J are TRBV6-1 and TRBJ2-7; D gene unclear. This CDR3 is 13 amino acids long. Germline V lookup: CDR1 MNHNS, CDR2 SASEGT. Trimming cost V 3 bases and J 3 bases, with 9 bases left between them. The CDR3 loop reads CASSESGFYEQYF. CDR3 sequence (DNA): TGTGCCAGCAGTGAGTCCGGCTTCTACGAGCAGTACTTC.

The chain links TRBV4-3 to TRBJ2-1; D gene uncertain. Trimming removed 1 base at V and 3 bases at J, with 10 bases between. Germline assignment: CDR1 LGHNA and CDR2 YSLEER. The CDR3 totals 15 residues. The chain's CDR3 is CASSQGRAGYNEQFF. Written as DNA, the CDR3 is TGCGCCAGCAGCCAAGGTCGGGCTGGCTACAATGAGCAGTTCTTC.

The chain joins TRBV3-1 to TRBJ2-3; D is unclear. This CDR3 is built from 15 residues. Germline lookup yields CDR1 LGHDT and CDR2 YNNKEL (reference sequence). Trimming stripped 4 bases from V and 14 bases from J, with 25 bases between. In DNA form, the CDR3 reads TGTGCCAGCAGCCCTGTTAGTACCCCGGAGCTAGTTACGTATTTT. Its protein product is CASSPVSTPELVTYF.

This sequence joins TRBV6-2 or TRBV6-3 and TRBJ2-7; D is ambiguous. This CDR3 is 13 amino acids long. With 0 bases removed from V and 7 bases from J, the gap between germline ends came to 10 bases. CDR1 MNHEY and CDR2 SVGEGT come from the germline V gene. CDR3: CASSYSTFGEQYF. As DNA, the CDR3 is TGTGCCAGCAGTTACTCTACATTTGGAGAGCAGTACTTC.

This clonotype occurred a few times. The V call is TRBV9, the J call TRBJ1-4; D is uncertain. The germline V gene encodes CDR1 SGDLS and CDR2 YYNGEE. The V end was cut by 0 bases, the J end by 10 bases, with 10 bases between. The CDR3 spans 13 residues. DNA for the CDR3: TGTGCCAGCAGCGTAGAGGCCTGGGGAAAACTGTTTTTT. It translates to CASSVEAWGKLFF.

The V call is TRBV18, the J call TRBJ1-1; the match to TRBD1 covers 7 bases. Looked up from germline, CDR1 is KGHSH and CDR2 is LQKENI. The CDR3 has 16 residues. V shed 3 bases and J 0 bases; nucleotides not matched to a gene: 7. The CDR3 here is CASSPWEGAVNTEAFF. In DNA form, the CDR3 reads TGTGCCAGCTCACCTTGGGAGGGGGCGGTGAACACTGAAGCTTTCTTT.

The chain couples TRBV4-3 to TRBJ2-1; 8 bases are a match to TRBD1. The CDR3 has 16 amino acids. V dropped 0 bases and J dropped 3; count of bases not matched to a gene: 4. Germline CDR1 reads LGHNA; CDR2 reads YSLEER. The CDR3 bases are TGCGCCAGCAGCCAAGATTGGACAGGGCACTACAATGAGCAGTTCTTC. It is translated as CASSQDWTGHYNEQFF.

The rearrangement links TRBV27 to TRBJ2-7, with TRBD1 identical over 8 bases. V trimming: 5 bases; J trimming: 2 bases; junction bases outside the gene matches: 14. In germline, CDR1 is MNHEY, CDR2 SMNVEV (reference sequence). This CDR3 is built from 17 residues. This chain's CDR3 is CASSPSLAGGLTYEQYF. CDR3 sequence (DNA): TGTGCCAGCAGTCCAAGCCTGGCAGGGGGCCTTACCTACGAGCAGTACTTC.

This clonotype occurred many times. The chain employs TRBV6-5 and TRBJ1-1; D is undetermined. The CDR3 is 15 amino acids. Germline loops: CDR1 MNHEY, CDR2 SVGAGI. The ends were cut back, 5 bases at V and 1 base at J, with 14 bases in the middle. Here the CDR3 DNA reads TGTGCCAGCAGTCGTTTCGGGGAGGGGAACACTGAAGCTTTCTTT. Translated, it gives CASSRFGEGNTEAFF.

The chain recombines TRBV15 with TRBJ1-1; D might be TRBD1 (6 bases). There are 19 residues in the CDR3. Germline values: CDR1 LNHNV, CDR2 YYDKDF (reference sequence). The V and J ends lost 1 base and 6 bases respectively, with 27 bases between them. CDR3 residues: CATSRGLFGMGAAFSEAFF. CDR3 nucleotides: TGTGCCACCAGCAGAGGCCTCTTTGGTATGGGGGCCGCTTTCTCTGAAGCTTTCTTT. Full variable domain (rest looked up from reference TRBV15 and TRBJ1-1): DAMVIQNPRYQVTQFGKPVTLSCSQTLNHNVMYWYQQKSSQAPKLLFHYYDKDFNNEADTPDNFQSRRPNTSFCFLDIRSPGLGDTAMYLCATSRGLFGMGAAFSEAFFGQGTRLTVV.